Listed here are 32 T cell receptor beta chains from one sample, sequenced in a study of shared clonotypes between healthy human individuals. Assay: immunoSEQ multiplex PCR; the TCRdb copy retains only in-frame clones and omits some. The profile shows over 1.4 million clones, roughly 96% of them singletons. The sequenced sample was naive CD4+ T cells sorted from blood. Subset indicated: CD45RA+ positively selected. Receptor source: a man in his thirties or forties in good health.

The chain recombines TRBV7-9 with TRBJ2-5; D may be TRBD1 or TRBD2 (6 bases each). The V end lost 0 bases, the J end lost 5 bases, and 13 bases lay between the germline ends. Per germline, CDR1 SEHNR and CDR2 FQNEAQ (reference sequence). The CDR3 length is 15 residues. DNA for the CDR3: TGTGCCAGCAGCTTAGCGACGGGGGCTGGGGAGACCCAGTACTTC. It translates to CASSLATGAGETQYF. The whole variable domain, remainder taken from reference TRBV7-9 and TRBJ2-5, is DTGVSQNPRHKITKRGQNVTFRCDPISEHNRLYWYRQTLGQGPEFLTYFQNEAQLEKSRLLSDRFSAERPKGSFSTLEIQRTEQGDSAMYLCASSLATGAGETQYFGPGTRLLVL.

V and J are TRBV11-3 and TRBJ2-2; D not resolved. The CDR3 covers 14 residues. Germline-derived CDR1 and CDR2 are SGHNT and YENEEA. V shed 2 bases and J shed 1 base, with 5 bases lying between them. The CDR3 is CASSLRRNTGELFF. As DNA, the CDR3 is TGTGCCAGCAGCTTAAGGCGGAACACCGGGGAGCTGTTTTTT.

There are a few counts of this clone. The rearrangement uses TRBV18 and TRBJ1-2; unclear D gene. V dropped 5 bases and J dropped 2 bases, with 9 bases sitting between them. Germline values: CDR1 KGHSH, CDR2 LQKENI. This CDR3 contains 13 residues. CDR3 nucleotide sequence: TGTGCCAGCTCAGACCCCCCCAACTATGGCTACACCTTC. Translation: CASSDPPNYGYTF.

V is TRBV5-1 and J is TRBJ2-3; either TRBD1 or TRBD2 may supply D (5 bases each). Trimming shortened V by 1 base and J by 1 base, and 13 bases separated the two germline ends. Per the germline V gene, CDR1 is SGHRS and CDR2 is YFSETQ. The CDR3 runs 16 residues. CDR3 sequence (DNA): TGCGCCAGCAGCTTGACGGGACCCAGGGGCACAGATACGCAGTATTTT. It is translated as CASSLTGPRGTDTQYF.

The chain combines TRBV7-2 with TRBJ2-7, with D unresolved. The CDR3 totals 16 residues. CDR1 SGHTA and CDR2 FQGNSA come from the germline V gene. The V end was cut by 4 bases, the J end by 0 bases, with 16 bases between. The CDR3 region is CASSSSRLWSSYEQYF. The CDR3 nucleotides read TGTGCCAGCAGCTCGAGCCGGCTGTGGAGCTCCTACGAGCAGTACTTC.

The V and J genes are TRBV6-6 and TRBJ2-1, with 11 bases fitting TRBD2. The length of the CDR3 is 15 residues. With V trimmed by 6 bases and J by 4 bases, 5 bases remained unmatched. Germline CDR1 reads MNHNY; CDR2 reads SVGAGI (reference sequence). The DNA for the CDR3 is TGTGCCAGCAGCCCGGGACTAGCGGTATACAATGAGCAGTTCTTC. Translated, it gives CASSPGLAVYNEQFF.

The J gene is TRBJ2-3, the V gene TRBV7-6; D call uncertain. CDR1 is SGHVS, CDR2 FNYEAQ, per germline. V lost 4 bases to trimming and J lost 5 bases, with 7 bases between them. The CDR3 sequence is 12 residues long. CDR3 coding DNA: TGTGCCAGCAGCTCCTGGCAAGATACGCAGTATTTT. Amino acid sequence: CASSSWQDTQYF.

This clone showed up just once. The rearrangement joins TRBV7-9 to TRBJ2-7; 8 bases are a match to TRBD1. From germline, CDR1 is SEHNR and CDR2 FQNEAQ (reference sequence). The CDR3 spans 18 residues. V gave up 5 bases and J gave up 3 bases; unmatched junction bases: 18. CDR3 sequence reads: CASSAGTGPSLSIYEQYF. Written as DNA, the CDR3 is TGTGCCAGCAGCGCCGGGACAGGACCCTCGTTGTCGATCTACGAGCAGTACTTC. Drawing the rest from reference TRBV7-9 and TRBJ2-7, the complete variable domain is DTGVSQNPRHKITKRGQNVTFRCDPISEHNRLYWYRQTLGQGPEFLTYFQNEAQLEKSRLLSDRFSAERPKGSFSTLEIQRTEQGDSAMYLCASSAGTGPSLSIYEQYFGPGTRLTVT.

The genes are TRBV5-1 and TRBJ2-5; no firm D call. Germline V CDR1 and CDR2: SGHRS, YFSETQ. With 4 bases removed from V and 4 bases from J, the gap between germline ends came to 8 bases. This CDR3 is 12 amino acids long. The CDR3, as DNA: TGCGCCAGCAGCCGGCAGCGAGAGACCCAGTACTTC. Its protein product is CASSRQRETQYF.

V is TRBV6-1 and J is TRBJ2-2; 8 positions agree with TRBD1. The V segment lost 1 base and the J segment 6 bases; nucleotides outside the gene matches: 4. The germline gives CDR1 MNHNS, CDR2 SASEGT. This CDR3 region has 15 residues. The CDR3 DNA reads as TGTGCCAGCAGTGAAGTCACAGGGGGAGCCGGGGAGCTGTTTTTT. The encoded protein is CASSEVTGGAGELFF.

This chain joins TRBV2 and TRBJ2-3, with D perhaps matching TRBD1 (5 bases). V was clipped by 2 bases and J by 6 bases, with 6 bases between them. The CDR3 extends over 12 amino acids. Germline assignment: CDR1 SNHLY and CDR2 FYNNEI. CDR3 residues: CASSESGDTQYF. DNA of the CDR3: TGTGCCAGCAGTGAATCAGGGGATACGCAGTATTTT.

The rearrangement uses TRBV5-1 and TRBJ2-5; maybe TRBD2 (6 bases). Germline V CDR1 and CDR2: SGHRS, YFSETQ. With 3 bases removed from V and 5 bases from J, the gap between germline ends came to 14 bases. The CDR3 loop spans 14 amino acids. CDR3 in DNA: TGCGCCAGCAGCTGGGGGGTCCAATGGGAGACCCAGTACTTC. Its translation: CASSWGVQWETQYF.

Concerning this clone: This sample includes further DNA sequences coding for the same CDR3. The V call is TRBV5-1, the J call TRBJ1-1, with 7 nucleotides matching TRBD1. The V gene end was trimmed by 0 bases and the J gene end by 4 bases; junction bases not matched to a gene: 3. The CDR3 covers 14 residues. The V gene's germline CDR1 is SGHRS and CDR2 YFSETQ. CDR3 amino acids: CASSLVGGGTEAFF. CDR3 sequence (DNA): TGCGCCAGCAGCTTGGTAGGGGGCGGCACTGAAGCTTTCTTT.

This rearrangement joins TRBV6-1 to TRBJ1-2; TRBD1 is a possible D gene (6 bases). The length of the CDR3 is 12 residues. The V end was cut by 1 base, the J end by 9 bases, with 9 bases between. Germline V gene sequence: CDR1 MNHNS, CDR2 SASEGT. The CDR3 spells CASSEGQARYTF. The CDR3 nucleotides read TGTGCCAGCAGTGAAGGACAGGCTCGCTACACCTTC.

CDR3 sequence (DNA): TGTGCCATCAGTGGCGCAGTGGGATTAAACTACGAGCAGTACTTC. It yields the protein CAISGAVGLNYEQYF. The V gene is TRBV10-3, the J gene TRBJ2-7; D uncertain. The germline V gene has CDR1 ENHRY and CDR2 SYGVKD. The ends were cut back, 4 bases at V and 3 bases at J, with 16 bases in the middle. The CDR3 totals 15 residues.

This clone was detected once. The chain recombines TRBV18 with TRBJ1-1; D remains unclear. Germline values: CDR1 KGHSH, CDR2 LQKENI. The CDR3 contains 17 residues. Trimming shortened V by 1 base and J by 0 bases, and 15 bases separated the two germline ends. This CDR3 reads CASSPRLKSDMNTEAFF. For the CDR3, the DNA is TGTGCCAGCTCACCACGGCTTAAATCCGATATGAACACTGAAGCTTTCTTT.

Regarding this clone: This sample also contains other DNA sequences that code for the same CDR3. The CDR3 nucleotides are TGTGCCAGCAGGTCGACGGGCTACTACGAGCAGTACTTC. Protein: CASRSTGYYEQYF. V and J are TRBV6-5 and TRBJ2-7, with D unresolved. This CDR3 comprises 13 residues. Per germline, CDR1 MNHEY and CDR2 SVGAGI. Trimming pared 6 bases from V and 3 bases from J, leaving 12 bases between.

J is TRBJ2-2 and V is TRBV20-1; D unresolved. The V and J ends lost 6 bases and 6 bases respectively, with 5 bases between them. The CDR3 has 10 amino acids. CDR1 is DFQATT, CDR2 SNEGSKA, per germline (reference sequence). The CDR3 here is CSAEAGELFF. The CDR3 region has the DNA TGCAGTGCAGAAGCCGGGGAGCTGTTTTTT.

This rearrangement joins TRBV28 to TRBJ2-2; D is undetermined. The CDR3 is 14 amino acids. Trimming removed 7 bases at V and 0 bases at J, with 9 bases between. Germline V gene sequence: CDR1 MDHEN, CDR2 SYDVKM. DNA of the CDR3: TGTGCCAGCACGAGGCTAGCGAACACCGGGGAGCTGTTTTTT. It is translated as CASTRLANTGELFF.

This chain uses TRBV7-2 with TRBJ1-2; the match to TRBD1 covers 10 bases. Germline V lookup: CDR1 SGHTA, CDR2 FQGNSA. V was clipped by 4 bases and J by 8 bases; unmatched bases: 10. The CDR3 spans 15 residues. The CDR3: CASSYPGRTGGGYTF. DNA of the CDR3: TGTGCCAGCAGCTACCCAGGGAGGACAGGGGGAGGCTACACCTTC. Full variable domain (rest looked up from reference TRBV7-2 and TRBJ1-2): GAGVSQSPSNKVTEKGKDVELRCDPISGHTALYWYRQSLGQGLEFLIYFQGNSAPDKSGLPSDRFSAERTGGSVSTLTIQRTQQEDSAVYLCASSYPGRTGGGYTFGSGTRLTVV.

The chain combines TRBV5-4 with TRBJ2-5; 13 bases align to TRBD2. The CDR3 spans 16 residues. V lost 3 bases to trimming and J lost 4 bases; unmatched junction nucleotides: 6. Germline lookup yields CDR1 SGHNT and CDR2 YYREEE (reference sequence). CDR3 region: CASSSRLAGGRETQYF. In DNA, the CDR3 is TGTGCCAGCAGCTCAAGACTAGCGGGAGGTCGAGAGACCCAGTACTTC.

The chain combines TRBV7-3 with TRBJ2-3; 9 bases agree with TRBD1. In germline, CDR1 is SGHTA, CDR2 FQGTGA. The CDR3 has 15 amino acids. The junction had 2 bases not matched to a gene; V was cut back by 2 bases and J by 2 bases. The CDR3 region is CASSLGQGSTDTQYF. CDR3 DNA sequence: TGTGCCAGCAGCTTAGGACAGGGGTCCACAGATACGCAGTATTTT. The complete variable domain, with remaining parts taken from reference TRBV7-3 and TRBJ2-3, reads GAGVSQTPSNKVTEKGKYVELRCDPISGHTALYWYRQSLGQGPEFLIYFQGTGAADDSGLPNDRFFAVRPEGSVSTLKIQRTERGDSAVYLCASSLGQGSTDTQYFGPGTRLTVL.

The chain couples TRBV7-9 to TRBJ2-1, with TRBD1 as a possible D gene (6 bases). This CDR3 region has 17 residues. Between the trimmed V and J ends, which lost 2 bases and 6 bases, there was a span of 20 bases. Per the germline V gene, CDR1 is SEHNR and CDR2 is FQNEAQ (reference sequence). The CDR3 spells CASSLYSRAGAFNEQFF. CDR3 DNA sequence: TGTGCCAGCAGCTTATATTCTCGGGCAGGGGCCTTCAATGAGCAGTTCTTC.

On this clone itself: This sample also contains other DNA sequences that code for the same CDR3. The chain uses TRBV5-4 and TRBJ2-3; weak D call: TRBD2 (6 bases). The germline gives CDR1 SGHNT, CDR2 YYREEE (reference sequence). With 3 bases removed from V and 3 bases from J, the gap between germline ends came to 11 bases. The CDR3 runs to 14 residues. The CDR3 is CASSSGGTTDTQYF. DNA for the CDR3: TGTGCCAGCAGCTCGGGCGGGACGACAGATACGCAGTATTTT.

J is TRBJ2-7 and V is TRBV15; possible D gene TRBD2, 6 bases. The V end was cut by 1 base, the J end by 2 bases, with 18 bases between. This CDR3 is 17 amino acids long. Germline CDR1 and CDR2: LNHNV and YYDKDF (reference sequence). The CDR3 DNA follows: TGTGCCACCAGCAGAGGTAGGACTCTGGGGGGAACCTACGAGCAGTACTTC. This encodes CATSRGRTLGGTYEQYF.

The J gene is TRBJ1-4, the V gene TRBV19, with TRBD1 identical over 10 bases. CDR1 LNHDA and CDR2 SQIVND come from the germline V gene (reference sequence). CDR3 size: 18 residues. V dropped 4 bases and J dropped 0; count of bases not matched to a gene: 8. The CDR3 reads CASSRQGAYGATNEKLFF. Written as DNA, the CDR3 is TGTGCCAGTAGTAGACAGGGGGCCTACGGTGCAACTAATGAAAAACTGTTTTTT.

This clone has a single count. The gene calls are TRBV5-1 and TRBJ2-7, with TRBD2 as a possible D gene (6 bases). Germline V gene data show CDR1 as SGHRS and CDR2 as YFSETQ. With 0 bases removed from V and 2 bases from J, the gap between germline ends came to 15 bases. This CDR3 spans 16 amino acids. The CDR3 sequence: CASSLEPAGGTYEQYF. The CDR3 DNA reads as TGCGCCAGCAGCTTGGAGCCAGCGGGTGGTACCTACGAGCAGTACTTC.

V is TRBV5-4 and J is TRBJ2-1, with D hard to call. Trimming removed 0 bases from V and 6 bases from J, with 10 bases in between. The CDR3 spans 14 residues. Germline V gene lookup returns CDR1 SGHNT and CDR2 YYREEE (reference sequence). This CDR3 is CASSLEALINEQFF. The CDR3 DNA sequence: TGTGCCAGCAGCTTGGAGGCCCTGATCAATGAGCAGTTCTTC.

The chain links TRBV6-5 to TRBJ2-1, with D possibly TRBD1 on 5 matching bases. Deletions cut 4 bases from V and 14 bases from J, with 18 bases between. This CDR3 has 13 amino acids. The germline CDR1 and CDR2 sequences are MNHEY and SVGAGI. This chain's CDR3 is CASSLYGRGKKFF. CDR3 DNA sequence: TGTGCCAGCAGTTTGTACGGTAGGGGAAAGAAGTTCTTC.

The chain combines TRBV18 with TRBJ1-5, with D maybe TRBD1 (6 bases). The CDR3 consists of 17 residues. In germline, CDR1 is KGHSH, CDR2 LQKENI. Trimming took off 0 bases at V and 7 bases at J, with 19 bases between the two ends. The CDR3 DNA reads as TGTGCCAGCTCACCACCGGAGTCAGCGGGGGCAAAGCAGCCCCAGCATTTT. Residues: CASSPPESAGAKQPQHF.

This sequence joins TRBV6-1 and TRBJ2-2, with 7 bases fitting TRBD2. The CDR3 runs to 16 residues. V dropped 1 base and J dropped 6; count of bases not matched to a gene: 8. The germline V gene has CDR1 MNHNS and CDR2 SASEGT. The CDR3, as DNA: TGTGCCAGCAGTGAAGGGTTGGCGGGAGTTGCCGGGGAGCTGTTTTTT. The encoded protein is CASSEGLAGVAGELFF.

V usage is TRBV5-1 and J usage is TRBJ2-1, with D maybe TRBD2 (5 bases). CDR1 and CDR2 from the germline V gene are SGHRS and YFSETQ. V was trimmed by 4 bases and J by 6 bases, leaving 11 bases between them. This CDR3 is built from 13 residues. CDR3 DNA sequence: TGCGCCAGCAGCGTCCCTGAGGGCAATGAGCAGTTCTTC. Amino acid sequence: CASSVPEGNEQFF.